This T cell receptor beta chain was captured by sequencing in a study of T cell repertoires in cytomegalovirus infection. TCRdb analysed the reads with MiXCR anew, one entry per CDR3 protein. The data hold roughly 320,000 distinct CDR3 sequences, with roughly a tenth observed a single time. This clonotype turned up a few times. Trimming shortened V by 4 bases and J by 0 bases, and 19 bases separated the two germline ends. Germline V gene data show CDR1 as KGHDR and CDR2 as SFDVKD. The CDR3 totals 18 residues. Sequencing was carried out using PBMCs. V is TRBV24-1 and J is TRBJ2-3, with D tentatively TRBD1 (6 bases). This TCR came from a human donor in good health (CMV status not recorded). Some clones in this sample may be carry-over from other donors' samples. CDR3 residues: CATSDPAPGRGSTDTQYF. CDR3 DNA sequence: TGTGCCACCAGTGACCCCGCCCCAGGCAGGGGTAGCACAGATACGCAGTATTTT.